This T cell receptor (beta chain) emerged from a study of regulatory T cells in long-lasting Graves disease. Time point in this sample: newly diagnosed GD, antithyroid drugs for less than 3 months. After RNA was extracted from PBMCs, the TCR library was made from it. This clonotype was seen many times. Trimming removed 8 bases at V and 3 bases at J, with 8 bases between. This CDR3 contains 11 residues. Arm-PCR of CDR3 regions and iRepertoire HTBI primers were used to build TCR beta libraries. In the study's own analysis: Identification of gene segments yielded around 63 TRBV and about 15 TRBJ across samples. TCRdb reanalysed the multiplex PCR reads using MiXCR and keeps one entry per CDR3 protein. These V and J calls rely on TCRdb rather than the paper's analysis. The data show more than 400,000 distinct CDR3 sequences, with roughly 17% seen just once and 12% held by the top ten. The same data also contributed to another study, on T cells in Graves' hyperthyroidism and ophthalmopathy. From that study: First-round RT-PCR of the TCR CDR3 relied on the HTBI primer set. Peripheral blood also featured most of the thyroid clonotypes expanded above 0.001.

The source material was peripheral blood mononuclear cells (PBMCs), sampled at new diagnosis, from a patient treated with antithyroid drugs. The TCR was taken from a man aged 35-49 years with Graves disease. The chain uses TRBV12-3 or TRBV12-4 and TRBJ2-7; D gene ambiguous. This CDR3 reads CASAGSYEQYF. The CDR3 region has the DNA TGTGCCAGCGCTGGCAGCTACGAGCAGTACTTC.